This T cell receptor (beta chain) is from a study of blood T cells in healthy people across ages. As regards this clonotype: Its antigen is not known.

V lost 0 bases and J lost 3, with 15 bases in between. Per the germline V gene, CDR1 is SGHRS and CDR2 is YFSETQ. CDR3 length equals 16 residues. The study, taken as a whole, reports: A roughly linear age-dependent decrease characterized TCR beta diversity per million T cells.

A second 7 to 11 cycle PCR used barcoded and J-beta primers. Sequencing yielded, for each sample, at least 2.5 million paired-end reads carrying CDR3. TCRdb recomputed calls from the 5' RACE reads with MiXCR, one row per CDR3 protein. In the table there are 450,000 to 700,000 distinct CDR3 sequences, approximately 25% of which are singletons. The specimen sequenced was blood. This clonotype was sampled from a woman in her 70s in good health. The chain employs TRBV5-1 and TRBJ2-5; a weak D match, TRBD1 (5 bases). The DNA for the CDR3 is TGCGCCAGCAGCTTGGGACAGAAAAGTGCAAAAGAGACCCAGTACTTC. This codes for CASSLGQKSAKETQYF. Looking up the rest from reference TRBV5-1 and TRBJ2-5 gives the full variable domain: KAGVTQTPRYLIKTRGQQVTLSCSPISGHRSVSWYQQTPGQGLQFLFEYFSETQRNKGNFPGRFSGRQFSNSRSEMNVSTLELGDSALYLCASSLGQKSAKETQYFGPGTRLLVL.